These T cell receptor beta chains were read from a single sample in a study of blood T cell repertoires in COVID-19. The data were produced by immunoSEQ multiplex PCR, yet TCRdb's version contains in-frame clones alone and is incomplete. The sample has some 45,000 clones, 85% to 90% seen once. Sequenced: peripheral blood. These receptors were collected from a human donor in a cohort sampled during active COVID-19. Each CDR3 is given with its conserved first and last residue. D genes are given only for firm matches. Some rows have no size entry. The others give once, few or many, or a class for an expanded clone.

D gene	clone size	V gene	J gene	CDR3 DNA	CDR3 protein
NA	NA	TRBV27	TRBJ2-7	TGTGCCAGCAGTATCTGGGGGCCCTACGAGCAGTACTTC	CASSIWGPYEQYF
TRBD1	NA	TRBV7-2	TRBJ1-5	TGTGCCAGCAGCTACCGGGACAGGGTGGGTATTAACCAGCCCCAGCATTTT	CASSYRDRVGINQPQHF
TRBD1	NA	TRBV7-2	TRBJ2-6	TGTGCCAGCAGCCAGGGGGCTTGGGCCAACGTCCTGACTTTC	CASSQGAWANVLTF
NA	few	TRBV4-1	TRBJ1-6	TGCGCCAGCAGCCAGTCACAGGTCCTGGGGAATTCACCCCTCCACTTT	CASSQSQVLGNSPLHF
NA	NA	TRBV9	TRBJ1-1	TGTGCCAGCAGCGTAGAGCCGATGAACACTGAAGCTTTCTTT	CASSVEPMNTEAFF
NA	NA	TRBV9	TRBJ2-1	TGTGCCAGCAGCGTCACCAGGAACAATGAGCAGTTCTTC	CASSVTRNNEQFF
NA	NA	TRBV7-9	TRBJ2-5	TGTGCCAGCAGAAGAGAGCGAGCCTGGGAGACCCAGTACTTC	CASRRERAWETQYF
NA	NA	TRBV5-4	TRBJ2-1	TGTGCCAGCAGCTTGGGTTCGGGGAGCTCCTACAATGAGCAGTTCTTC	CASSLGSGSSYNEQFF
NA	NA	TRBV7-9	TRBJ2-7	TGTGCCAGCAGCTTATTGGGCGGGTCCTACGAGCAGTACTTC	CASSLLGGSYEQYF
TRBD2	NA	TRBV7-9	TRBJ2-1	TGTGCCAGCAGCTTAGAGGCGGGGGGATACAATGAGCAGTTCTTC	CASSLEAGGYNEQFF
NA	NA	TRBV2	TRBJ1-4	TGTGCCAGCAGCCAGGACATAGGAGGGGAAAAACTGTTTTTT	CASSQDIGGEKLFF
NA	NA	TRBV7-2	TRBJ2-3	TGTGCCAGCAGCTTAGGCTCTAGGATAGATACGCAGTATTTT	CASSLGSRIDTQYF
TRBD1	NA	TRBV11-2	TRBJ2-1	TGTGCCAGCAGCTTAGCTCCAGGGGGTCTCGGCGACAATGAGCAGTTCTTC	CASSLAPGGLGDNEQFF
TRBD2	NA	TRBV30	TRBJ2-7	TGTGCCTGGACTCTTAGCGGGGGATCCTACGAGCAGTACTTC	CAWTLSGGSYEQYF
NA	NA	TRBV30	TRBJ2-6	TGTGCCTGGAGTGTGGGCGGGGCCAACGTCCTGACTTTC	CAWSVGGANVLTF
NA	NA	TRBV5-1	TRBJ1-1	TGCGCCAGCAGGCTTCTTGCGGGCACTGAAGCTTTCTTT	CASRLLAGTEAFF
TRBD1	NA	TRBV9	TRBJ2-7	TGTGCCAGCAGCGCCGGGACAGGGGGCCTTTACGAGCAGTACTTC	CASSAGTGGLYEQYF
NA	few	TRBV19	TRBJ2-7	TGTGCCAGTAGTGCGGACAGAGGTTACGAGCAGTACTTC	CASSADRGYEQYF
TRBD1	NA	TRBV18	TRBJ1-1	TGTGCCAGCACACCCCGACAGGGGCGGGACACTGAAGCTTTCTTT	CASTPRQGRDTEAFF
NA	NA	TRBV6-5	TRBJ2-1	TGTGCCAGCAGTTACTCCCGAGCACCCTACAATGAGCAGTTCTTC	CASSYSRAPYNEQFF
NA	few	TRBV2	TRBJ1-5	TGTGCCAGCAGTGAGAAAGCCGGGGGACCGCCCCAGCATTTT	CASSEKAGGPPQHF
TRBD1	NA	TRBV7-2	TRBJ1-2	TGTGCCAGCAGCTCTAGACAGGGTTGGGGCGGCTACACCTTC	CASSSRQGWGGYTF
NA	NA	TRBV10-1	TRBJ2-3	TGCGCCAGCAGTGCCCGTTCAACACGGGACACAGATACGCAGTATTTT	CASSARSTRDTDTQYF
TRBD1	once	TRBV4-3	TRBJ2-5	TGCGCCAGCAGCCAAGTGGGAGACAGGGCGGAGACCCAGTACTTC	CASSQVGDRAETQYF
TRBD1	NA	TRBV6-2/TRBV6-3	TRBJ2-3	TGTGCCAGCAGCTCACCGCCGGGACAGGGCGAAGATACGCAGTATTTT	CASSSPPGQGEDTQYF
NA	few	TRBV4-1	TRBJ2-7	TGCGCCAGCAGCCAAGCCCCGGGACAAGGACTCTACGAGCAGTACTTC	CASSQAPGQGLYEQYF
NA	NA	TRBV7-2	TRBJ2-1	TGTGCCAGCAGCTTAAGCTTCGGGGGCAATGAGCAGTTCTTC	CASSLSFGGNEQFF
NA	NA	TRBV6-2/TRBV6-3	TRBJ1-1	TGTGCCAGCAGTGGACTGGGCAAGATGGCTTTCTTT	CASSGLGKMAFF
TRBD1	NA	TRBV30	TRBJ2-1	TGTGCCTGGATGGGACAGGGGGCATACAATGAGCAGTTCTTC	CAWMGQGAYNEQFF
TRBD1	few	TRBV18	TRBJ2-7	TGTGCCAGCTCAACCGGGACAGGCTCCTACGAGCAGTACTTC	CASSTGTGSYEQYF
TRBD1	NA	TRBV7-2	TRBJ1-1	TGTGCCAGCAGCCAAAGACAGGGCGGGAACACTGAAGCTTTCTTT	CASSQRQGGNTEAFF
NA	few	TRBV18	TRBJ1-5	TGTGCCAGCTCACTACAGGGTACCAATCAGCCCCAGCATTTT	CASSLQGTNQPQHF
TRBD1	NA	TRBV5-4	TRBJ2-7	TGTGCCAGCAGCTTTACGCCGGGACAGGGTTACGAGCAGTACTTC	CASSFTPGQGYEQYF
NA	once	TRBV4-3	TRBJ2-5	TGCGCCAGCAGCCAAGGGCTAACAGTTACCGGGACCCAGTACTTC	CASSQGLTVTGTQYF
TRBD1	NA	TRBV27	TRBJ2-6	TGTGCCAGCAGCATGGGGACAGTACGTGGGGCCAACGTCCTGACTTTC	CASSMGTVRGANVLTF
NA	NA	TRBV23-1	TRBJ2-3	TGCGCCAGCAGTCGGGCGGGTCAGGCGAGCACAGATACGCAGTATTTT	CASSRAGQASTDTQYF
NA	few	TRBV6-5	TRBJ1-6	TGTGCCAGCGGGGAGACACCCTATAATTCACCCCTCCACTTT	CASGETPYNSPLHF
NA	NA	TRBV19	TRBJ1-5	TGTGCCAGTAGGGCGGGCGGTTGGCAATCTCAGCCCCAGCATTTT	CASRAGGWQSQPQHF
TRBD1	NA	TRBV5-4	TRBJ2-1	TGTGCCAGCAGCTCAGGACAGGGGGCGGACAATGAGCAGTTCTTC	CASSSGQGADNEQFF
NA	NA	TRBV4-2	TRBJ2-5	TGTGCCAGCAGCCTCCCAGCGGAAGAGACCCAGTACTTC	CASSLPAEETQYF
NA	once	TRBV25-1	TRBJ1-2	TGTGCCAGCAGTGCCTCTATGGATGGCTACACCTTC	CASSASMDGYTF
TRBD1	NA	TRBV6-1	TRBJ2-7	TGTGCCAGCAGTGAAGCGGGACAGGGCTCCTACGAGCAGTACTTC	CASSEAGQGSYEQYF
NA	once	TRBV12-3/TRBV12-4	TRBJ1-1	TGTGCCAGCAGTTCCGGGAGGAACACTGAAGCTTTCTTT	CASSSGRNTEAFF
NA	NA	TRBV9	TRBJ2-1	TGTGCCAGCAGCGTCGGGGGAACCTACAATGAGCAGTTCTTC	CASSVGGTYNEQFF
NA	once	TRBV10-1	TRBJ1-5	TGCGCCAGCAGTGAGTCCGGAGGGCCCCATCAGCCCCAGCATTTT	CASSESGGPHQPQHF
TRBD2	few	TRBV14	TRBJ2-7	TGTGCCAGCAGCCAAGATGCGACTAGCCCCATACGAGGGCAGTACTTC	CASSQDATSPIRGQYF